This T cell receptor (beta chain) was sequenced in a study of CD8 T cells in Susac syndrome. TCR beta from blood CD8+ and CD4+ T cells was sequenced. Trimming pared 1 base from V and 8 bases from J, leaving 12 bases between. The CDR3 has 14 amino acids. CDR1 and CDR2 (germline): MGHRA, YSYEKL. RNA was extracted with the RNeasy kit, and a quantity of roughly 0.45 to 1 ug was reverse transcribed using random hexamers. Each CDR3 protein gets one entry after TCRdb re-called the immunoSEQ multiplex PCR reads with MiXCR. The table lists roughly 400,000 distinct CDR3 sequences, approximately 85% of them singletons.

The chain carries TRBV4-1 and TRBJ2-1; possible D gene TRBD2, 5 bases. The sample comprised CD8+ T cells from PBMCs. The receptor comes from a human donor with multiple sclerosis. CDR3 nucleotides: TGCGCCAGCAGCCAAGTCTCGAAGGAGGATGAGCAGTTCTTC. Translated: CASSQVSKEDEQFF.